This TCR beta chain is from a study of neoadjuvant anti-PD-1 for oral cavity cancer. For the study at large: Nivolumab at 3 mg/kg was mostly given biweekly, three to four doses, pre-surgery. Broader study findings: Post-nivolumab, blood T cell clonality was significantly elevated in non-responders. TCR analyses covered only a few patients per response group.

This CDR3 comprises 15 residues. CDR1 is SGHTA and CDR2 is FQGNSA in the germline V gene. V dropped 3 bases and J dropped 0 bases, with 6 bases sitting between them. Profiled with immunoSEQ multiplex PCR; TCRdb holds only in-frame clones, not every one. The sample consists of 30,000 to 35,000 clones, around nine tenths of them appearing once. A word on this clone: Antigen: not known.

No culture or expansion preceded analysis of these blood cells. V usage is TRBV7-2 and J usage is TRBJ2-6; D remains ambiguous. The sample consisted of PBMCs, taken before nivolumab (anti-PD-1) treatment. The TCR sequence derives from a person aged 35-79 years with oral cavity squamous cell carcinoma. In DNA form, the CDR3 reads TGTGCCAGCAGCTTCTTCCCCTCTGGGGCCAACGTCCTGACTTTC. Protein sequence: CASSFFPSGANVLTF.